Listed below are T cell receptor beta chains from one sample, sequenced in a study of tumor-infiltrating lymphocytes in primary liver carcinoma. TCRdb fed the multiplex PCR reads into MiXCR, producing one record per CDR3 protein. The sample lists some 130,000 distinct CDR3 sequences, around two thirds occurring once. Sequencing input: tumor-adjacent normal liver tissue. The receptors were gathered from a woman aged 60-75 years with primary liver carcinoma and hepatitis B virus infection. Both conserved end residues are part of each CDR3. D genes are given only for firm matches. Size is stated for part of the rows, as once, few or many counts, or as a class when the clone is expanded.

D	V	size	J	CDR3	DNA
NA	TRBV28	NA	TRBJ2-7	CVSRASSGSYEQYF	TGTGTCAGCAGAGCTTCTTCGGGATCCTACGAACAGTACTTC
TRBD1	TRBV12-3/TRBV12-4	many	TRBJ2-1	CASSLQGYNEQFF	TGTGCCAGCAGCTTACAGGGGTACAATGAGCAGTTCTTC
TRBD1	TRBV28	many	TRBJ2-1	CASSPWGQGALHNEQFF	TGTGCCAGCAGTCCCTGGGGACAGGGGGCTCTTCACAATGAGCAGTTCTTC
NA	TRBV7-9	many	TRBJ1-1	CASSVVVGFTEAFF	TGTGCCAGCAGCGTGGTCGTTGGGTTCACTGAAGCTTTCTTT
NA	TRBV7-8	NA	TRBJ2-5	CASSLGSSCQETQYF	TGTGCCAGCAGCTTAGGGTCTAGCTGCCAAGAGACCCAGTACTTC
TRBD1	TRBV12-3/TRBV12-4	NA	TRBJ2-7	CASSPGQGAYKQYF	TGTGCCAGCAGTCCCGGACAGGGTGCCTACAAGCAGTACTTC
NA	TRBV10-3	few	TRBJ2-7	CAIKGTTYEQYF	TGTGCCATCAAAGGGACGACCTACGAGCAGTACTTC
NA	TRBV4-1	NA	TRBJ2-1	CASSQPYNEQFF	TGCGCCAGCAGCCAGCCTTACAATGAGCAGTTCTTC
NA	TRBV12-3/TRBV12-4	NA	TRBJ2-2	CASSFWGGNIGELFF	TGTGCCAGCAGTTTCTGGGGCGGTAACATCGGGGAACTGTTTTTT
NA	TRBV12-3/TRBV12-4	many	TRBJ2-7	CASSKTDSYEQYF	TGTGCCAGCAGCAAGACGGACAGCTACGAGCAGTACTTC
NA	TRBV10-3	NA	TRBJ2-7	CAISELILGGSYEQYF	TGTGCCATCAGCGAGTTGATCCTCGGGGGTTCCTACGAGCAGTACTTC
NA	TRBV11-3	medium-sized	TRBJ1-1	CASSLMANTEAFF	TGTGCCAGCAGCTTAATGGCAAACACTGAAGCTTTCTTT
NA	TRBV11-1	few	TRBJ2-3	CASSLRQRVGESHF	TGTGCCAGTAGCTTACGGCAGCGTGTGGGAGAGTCTCACTTT
NA	TRBV12-3/TRBV12-4	once	TRBJ2-3	CTLRAQITDTQYF	TGTACCCTCCGGGCCCAAATCACAGATACGCAGTATTTT
TRBD1	TRBV5-6	many	TRBJ2-2	CASSLLGTGDTGELFF	TGTGCCAGCAGCTTGCTAGGGACAGGCGACACCGGGGAGCTGTTTTTT
NA	TRBV12-3/TRBV12-4	many	TRBJ2-7	CASSQHLRTGGDEQYF	TGTGCCAGCAGTCAACACCTTCGGACAGGAGGGGACGAGCAGTACTTC
NA	TRBV6-5	NA	TRBJ2-2	CASSPGMEAGELFF	TGTGCCAGCAGTCCGGGCATGGAGGCCGGGGAGCTGTTTTTT
NA	TRBV14	many	TRBJ2-5	CASSQDLGGRETQYF	TGTGCCAGCAGCCAAGATCTAGGGGGACGGGAGACCCAGTACTTC
NA	TRBV10-3	few	TRBJ1-1	CAISESVLSGLGAEAFF	TGTGCCATCAGTGAGTCGGTCCTCTCAGGGTTAGGGGCTGAAGCTTTCTTT
TRBD2	TRBV7-9	many	TRBJ2-3	CASSLDGGTTDTQYF	TGTGCCAGCAGCTTAGATGGAGGGACTACGGATACGCAGTATTTT
NA	TRBV5-5	medium-sized	TRBJ2-1	CASSLGWGTDLGINEQFF	TGTGCCAGCAGCTTGGGTTGGGGCACCGATCTAGGGATCAATGAGCAGTTCTTC
TRBD2	TRBV4-1	NA	TRBJ2-3	CASSQEGPSGSTGTRYF	TGCGCCAGCAGCCAAGAAGGGCCTAGCGGAAGCACAGGTACGCGGTATTTT